Listed here are 23 T cell receptor beta chains from one sample, sequenced in a study of blood T cell repertoires in COVID-19 (dated by TCRdb to 2020 to 2021). Libraries were constructed by the immunoSEQ multiplex PCR assay. Here the immuneACCESS table is served through TCRdb, limited to in-frame sequences with V and J called. Missing clones are a known gap in these copies; in checked studies unresolved V genes cover under half, and the rest lacks a known reason. The sample table contains approximately 180,000 clones; only one count was recorded for roughly 88% of them. The leading ten clones occupy over 2.5% of the sample. Sequenced material: peripheral blood. These receptors originate from a man aged 60-69 years with acute or convalescent COVID-19.

This clone showed up just a few times. The V call is TRBV7-9, the J call TRBJ1-1; 7 bases line up with TRBD1. The V gene's germline CDR1 is SEHNR and CDR2 FQNEAQ (reference sequence). The CDR3 runs to 15 residues. The ends lost 4 bases at V and 5 bases at J; junction bases unmatched: 10. This CDR3 is CASSSSDRLETEAFF. In nucleotides, the CDR3 is TGTGCCAGCAGCTCCTCGGACAGGCTAGAAACTGAAGCTTTCTTT. The variable domain in full, with the rest retrieved from reference TRBV7-9 and TRBJ1-1, is DTGVSQNPRHKITKRGQNVTFRCDPISEHNRLYWYRQTLGQGPEFLTYFQNEAQLEKSRLLSDRFSAERPKGSFSTLEIQRTEQGDSAMYLCASSSSDRLETEAFFGQGTRLTVV.

This clone was observed a single time. The V call is TRBV10-1, the J call TRBJ2-7, with D unresolved. Germline CDR1 is WNHNN and CDR2 is SYGVQD (reference sequence). The CDR3 is made up of 15 amino acids. Trimming removed 0 bases at V and 2 bases at J, with 11 bases between. As DNA, the CDR3 is TGCGCCAGCAGTGAGTCCCGGGTTCCCACCTACGAGCAGTACTTC. Protein: CASSESRVPTYEQYF.

This clone was observed once. The CDR3 DNA reads TGTGCCAGCAGCTTGGTCCCCAGGGGGCCCACCGGGGAGCTGTTTTTT. It is translated as CASSLVPRGPTGELFF. The V call is TRBV5-4, the J call TRBJ2-2; 8 nucleotides align to TRBD1. Germline CDR1 is SGHNT and CDR2 is YYREEE (reference sequence). After removal of 0 bases from V and 4 bases from J, the junction contained 5 bases not matched to a gene. This CDR3 contains 16 residues.

This chain connects TRBV3-1 (or the pseudogene TRBV3-2) to TRBJ1-2, with 9 bases aligning to TRBD1. This CDR3 comprises 14 residues. CDR1 and CDR2 (germline): LGHDT, YNNKEL (reference sequence). J was trimmed by 8 bases and V by 4 bases; bases with no gene match: 8. The CDR3 DNA sequence: TGTGCCAGCAGCCTACGGGACAGGGTTGCAGGCTACACCTTC. Protein sequence: CASSLRDRVAGYTF.

This chain connects TRBV3-1 (or the pseudogene TRBV3-2) to TRBJ1-2; TRBD1 aligns across 8 bases. Germline CDR1 and CDR2: LGHDT and YNNKEL (reference sequence). CDR3 length: 15 amino acids. V trimming: 4 bases; J trimming: 4 bases; junction bases outside the gene matches: 8. The CDR3 spells CASSPGQGPSYGYTF. CDR3 in DNA: TGTGCCAGCAGCCCCGGACAGGGACCTTCCTATGGCTACACCTTC.

The chain links TRBV7-2 to TRBJ2-2, with D unclear. The CDR3 runs 14 residues. In germline, CDR1 is SGHTA, CDR2 FQGNSA. V dropped 0 bases and J dropped 6 bases, with 8 bases sitting between them. The CDR3 coding sequence is TGTGCCAGCAGCTTAGCCTATTTTTCCGGGGAGCTGTTTTTT. Protein sequence: CASSLAYFSGELFF.

The sample holds a few counts of this clone. This chain joins TRBV7-9 and TRBJ2-5; tentative D call: TRBD1 (6 bases). V was clipped by 5 bases and J by 5 bases, with 18 bases between them. This CDR3 contains 15 residues. Germline assignment: CDR1 SEHNR and CDR2 FQNEAQ (reference sequence). CDR3 in amino acids: CASSLGDGTRETQYF. The CDR3 nucleotides are TGTGCCAGCAGCCTAGGAGACGGGACACGGGAGACCCAGTACTTC. The entire variable domain, with the rest obtained from reference TRBV7-9 and TRBJ2-5, is as follows: DTGVSQNPRHKITKRGQNVTFRCDPISEHNRLYWYRQTLGQGPEFLTYFQNEAQLEKSRLLSDRFSAERPKGSFSTLEIQRTEQGDSAMYLCASSLGDGTRETQYFGPGTRLLVL.

The chain employs TRBV6-2 or TRBV6-3 and TRBJ1-1; 9 nucleotides match TRBD1. V was clipped by 6 bases and J by 7 bases; unmatched bases: 12. Germline CDR1 and CDR2: MNHEY and SVGEGT. The CDR3 is made up of 15 amino acids. The CDR3 sequence is CASSSRPGQGREAFF. In DNA, the CDR3 is TGTGCCAGCAGCTCGAGGCCGGGACAGGGCCGTGAAGCTTTCTTT.

This clone occurred once. CDR3 nucleotides: TGTGCCTGGAGTACCCCTGGCGGCCCGAACACTGAAGCTTTCTTT. Translation: CAWSTPGGPNTEAFF. The V and J genes are TRBV30 and TRBJ1-1; D is uncertain. CDR3 length equals 15 residues. The germline V gene encodes CDR1 GTSNPN and CDR2 SVGIG (reference sequence). Trimming left V 2 bases short and J 1 base short, with 14 bases between.

This chain joins TRBV28 and TRBJ2-1; 9 nucleotides agree with TRBD2. Losses at the gene ends were 6 bases for V and 0 bases for J; bases not matched to a gene: 15. This CDR3 is built from 19 residues. In germline, CDR1 is MDHEN, CDR2 SYDVKM. For the CDR3, the DNA is TGTGCCAGCAGCCTCCCGGGACTAGCCCTCCGAAGCTCCTACAATGAGCAGTTCTTC. Encoded protein: CASSLPGLALRSSYNEQFF.

This clone has a handful of counts. The genes are TRBV19 and TRBJ2-3; no firm D call. Germline V gene sequence: CDR1 LNHDA, CDR2 SQIVND (reference sequence). Trimming shortened V by 6 bases and J by 6 bases, and 25 bases separated the two germline ends. This CDR3 region has 17 residues. CDR3 loop: CASRNPTMARERDTQYF. DNA of the CDR3: TGTGCCAGTAGAAACCCGACGATGGCACGCGAGAGGGATACGCAGTATTTT.

The gene calls are TRBV28 and TRBJ2-1; TRBD1 agrees at 7 bases. Germline loops: CDR1 MDHEN, CDR2 SYDVKM. The CDR3 totals 16 residues. With V trimmed by 5 bases and J by 0 bases, 7 bases remained unmatched. DNA for the CDR3: TGTGCCAGCAGTCTCACAGGGGACCTCTCCTACAATGAGCAGTTCTTC. Translation gives CASSLTGDLSYNEQFF. The full variable domain, completed using reference TRBV28 and TRBJ2-1, is DVKVTQSSRYLVKRTGEKVFLECVQDMDHENMFWYRQDPGLGLRLIYFSYDVKMKEKGDIPEGYSVSREKKERFSLILESASTNQTSMYLCASSLTGDLSYNEQFFGPGTRLTVL.

The gene calls are TRBV2 and TRBJ2-7; 7 nucleotides match TRBD1. The trim removed 5 bases at V and 5 bases at J, leaving 12 bases unmatched. Germline assignment: CDR1 SNHLY and CDR2 FYNNEI. This CDR3 has 15 amino acids. CDR3 nucleotides: TGTGCCAGCAGTCCGGACAGGCGGCTCGGGGACGAGCAGTACTTC. This translates into CASSPDRRLGDEQYF. Full variable domain (outside the CDR3, taken from reference TRBV2 and TRBJ2-7): EPEVTQTPSHQVTQMGQEVILRCVPISNHLYFYWYRQILGQKVEFLVSFYNNEISEKSEIFDDQFSVERPDGSNFTLKIRSTKLEDSAMYFCASSPDRRLGDEQYFGPGTRLTVT.

The chain uses TRBV7-3 and TRBJ2-7, with D possibly matching TRBD1 (6 bases). CDR3 length: 13 residues. The V gene lost 5 bases and the J gene lost 0 bases, with 8 bases spanning the gap. Germline V gives CDR1 SGHTA, CDR2 FQGTGA. DNA of the CDR3: TGTGCCAGCAGCCGGGACACCTCCTACGAGCAGTACTTC. This codes for CASSRDTSYEQYF.

The V call is TRBV19, the J call TRBJ2-7, with TRBD2 identical over 9 bases. Per the germline V gene, CDR1 is LNHDA and CDR2 is SQIVND (reference sequence). The ends lost 4 bases at V and 6 bases at J; junction bases unmatched: 10. The CDR3 contains 15 residues. The DNA of the CDR3 is TGTGCCAGTAGTAAAATAGCGGGAGTGGACTCCGAGCAGTACTTC. This gives the protein CASSKIAGVDSEQYF.

V usage is TRBV7-2 and J usage is TRBJ2-1; D is possibly TRBD1 (5 bases). With 5 bases removed from V and 0 bases from J, the gap between germline ends came to 17 bases. Looked up from germline, CDR1 is SGHTA and CDR2 is FQGNSA. This CDR3 has 17 amino acids. The CDR3 loop is CASSPPPGLSSYNEQFF. As DNA, the CDR3 is TGTGCCAGCAGCCCGCCCCCAGGGCTAAGCTCCTACAATGAGCAGTTCTTC.

CDR3 in amino acids: CASSQAVYEQYF. Written as DNA, the CDR3 is TGTGCCAGCAGCCAAGCTGTCTACGAGCAGTACTTC. The chain recombines TRBV3-1 (or the pseudogene TRBV3-2) with TRBJ2-7; D is ambiguous. Looked up from germline, CDR1 is LGHDT and CDR2 is YNNKEL (reference sequence). Trimming took off 1 base at V and 3 bases at J, with 4 bases between the two ends. CDR3 size: 12 residues.

The V gene is TRBV28, the J gene TRBJ1-5; 9 positions match TRBD1. V gave up 8 bases and J gave up 2 bases; unmatched junction bases: 7. Germline V gene lookup returns CDR1 MDHEN and CDR2 SYDVKM. The CDR3 covers 15 residues. CDR3 sequence reads: CASLGWDRGNQPQHF. DNA of the CDR3: TGTGCCAGCTTAGGGTGGGACAGGGGCAATCAGCCCCAGCATTTT. The variable domain in full, completed from reference TRBV28 and TRBJ1-5, reads DVKVTQSSRYLVKRTGEKVFLECVQDMDHENMFWYRQDPGLGLRLIYFSYDVKMKEKGDIPEGYSVSREKKERFSLILESASTNQTSMYLCASLGWDRGNQPQHFGDGTRLSIL.

This sequence joins TRBV4-1 and TRBJ2-1; D is unclear. This CDR3 is 14 amino acids long. The V and J ends lost 4 bases and 0 bases respectively, with 7 bases between them. Germline values: CDR1 MGHRA, CDR2 YSYEKL. The CDR3 DNA sequence: TGCGCCAGCAGCCCTTATAGCTCCTACAATGAGCAGTTCTTC. It is translated as CASSPYSSYNEQFF.

This rearrangement joins TRBV7-2 to TRBJ2-7; 12 nucleotides match TRBD2. Germline V gives CDR1 SGHTA, CDR2 FQGNSA. The V and J ends lost 5 bases and 6 bases, in that order; junction bases with no gene match: 11. This CDR3 comprises 16 residues. The CDR3 loop is CASSKSNLLAGGEQYF. CDR3 DNA: TGTGCCAGCAGCAAATCAAATCTACTAGCGGGGGGCGAGCAGTACTTC. The full variable domain, in which reference TRBV7-2 and TRBJ2-7 provide the parts outside the CDR3, is GAGVSQSPSNKVTEKGKDVELRCDPISGHTALYWYRQSLGQGLEFLIYFQGNSAPDKSGLPSDRFSAERTGGSVSTLTIQRTQQEDSAVYLCASSKSNLLAGGEQYFGPGTRLTVT.

DNA of the CDR3: TGTGCCAGCAGTTACGGGGCTAGCGGGAGGTTTTGGGCAAATGAGCAGTTCTTC. Its translation is CASSYGASGRFWANEQFF. The chain couples TRBV27 to TRBJ2-1; 11 nucleotides align to TRBD2. The CDR3 length is 18 residues. The V segment lost 4 bases and the J segment 7 bases; nucleotides outside the gene matches: 15. Germline loops: CDR1 MNHEY, CDR2 SMNVEV (reference sequence).

The V gene is TRBV7-3, the J gene TRBJ2-2; 8 nucleotides match TRBD1. CDR3 length: 15 residues. The germline gives CDR1 SGHTA, CDR2 FQGTGA. The trim removed 9 bases at V and 3 bases at J, leaving 9 bases unmatched. CDR3 loop: CASKGGTGHTGELFF. The DNA for the CDR3 is TGTGCCAGTAAAGGTGGGACAGGACACACCGGGGAGCTGTTTTTT. The complete variable domain, with remaining parts taken from reference TRBV7-3 and TRBJ2-2, reads GAGVSQTPSNKVTEKGKYVELRCDPISGHTALYWYRQSLGQGPEFLIYFQGTGAADDSGLPNDRFFAVRPEGSVSTLKIQRTERGDSAVYLCASKGGTGHTGELFFGEGSRLTVL.

This chain connects TRBV18 to TRBJ2-7; D possibly corresponds to TRBD2 (5 bases). Germline V lookup: CDR1 KGHSH, CDR2 LQKENI. The CDR3 loop spans 12 amino acids. Trimming stripped 2 bases from V and 5 bases from J, with 7 bases between. The CDR3: CASSPAGDEQYF. For the CDR3, the DNA is TGTGCCAGCTCACCAGCCGGGGACGAGCAGTACTTC.